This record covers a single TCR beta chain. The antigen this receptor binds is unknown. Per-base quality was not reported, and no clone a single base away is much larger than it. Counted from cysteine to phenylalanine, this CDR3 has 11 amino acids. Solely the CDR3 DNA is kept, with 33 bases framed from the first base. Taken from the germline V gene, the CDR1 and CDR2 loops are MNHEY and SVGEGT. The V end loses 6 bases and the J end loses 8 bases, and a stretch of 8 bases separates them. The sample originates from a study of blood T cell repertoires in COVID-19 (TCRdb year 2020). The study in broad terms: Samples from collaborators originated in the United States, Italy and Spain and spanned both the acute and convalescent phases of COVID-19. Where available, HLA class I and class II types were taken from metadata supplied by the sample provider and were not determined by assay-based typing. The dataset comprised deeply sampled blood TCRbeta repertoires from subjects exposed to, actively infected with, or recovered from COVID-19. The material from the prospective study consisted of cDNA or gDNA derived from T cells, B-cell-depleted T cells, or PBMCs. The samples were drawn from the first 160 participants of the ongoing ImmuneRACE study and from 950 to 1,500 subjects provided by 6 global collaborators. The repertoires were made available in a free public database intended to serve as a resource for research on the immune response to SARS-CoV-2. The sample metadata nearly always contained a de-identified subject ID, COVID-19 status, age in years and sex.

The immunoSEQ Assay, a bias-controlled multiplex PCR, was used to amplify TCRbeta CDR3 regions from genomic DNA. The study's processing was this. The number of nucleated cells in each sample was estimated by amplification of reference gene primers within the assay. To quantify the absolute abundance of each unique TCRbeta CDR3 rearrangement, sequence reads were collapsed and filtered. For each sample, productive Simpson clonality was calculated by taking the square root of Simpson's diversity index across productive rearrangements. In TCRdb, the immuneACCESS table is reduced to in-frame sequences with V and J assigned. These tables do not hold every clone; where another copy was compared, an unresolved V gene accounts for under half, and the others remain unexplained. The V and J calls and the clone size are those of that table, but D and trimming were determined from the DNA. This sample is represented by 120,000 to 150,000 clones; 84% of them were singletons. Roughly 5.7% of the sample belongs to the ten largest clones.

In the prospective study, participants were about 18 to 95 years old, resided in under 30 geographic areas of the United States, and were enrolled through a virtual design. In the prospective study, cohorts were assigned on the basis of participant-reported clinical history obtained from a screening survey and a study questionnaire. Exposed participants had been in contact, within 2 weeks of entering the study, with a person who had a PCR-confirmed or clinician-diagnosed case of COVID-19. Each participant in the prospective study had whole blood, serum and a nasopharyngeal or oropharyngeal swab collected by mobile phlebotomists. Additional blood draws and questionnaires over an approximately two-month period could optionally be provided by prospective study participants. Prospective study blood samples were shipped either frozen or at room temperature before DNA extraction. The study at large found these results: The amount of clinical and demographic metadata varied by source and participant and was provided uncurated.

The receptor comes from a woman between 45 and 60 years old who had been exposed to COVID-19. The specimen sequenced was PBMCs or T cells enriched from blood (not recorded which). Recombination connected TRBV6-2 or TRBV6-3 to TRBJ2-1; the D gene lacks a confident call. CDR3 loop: CASSPHDEQFF. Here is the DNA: TGTGCCAGCAGCCCACACGATGAGCAGTTCTTC.